This entry is about one TCR beta chain. The antigen remains unidentified. These data are taken from a study of T cell responses to AZD1222 COVID-19 vaccine. General study points: Dominant CD4 TCR responses targeted spike regions 160-218 and 743-854. Females made up more of the donors, who were largely white British, and clonal diversity may have come out too low. Repertoire collection took place solely once the T cell response had peaked.

Generated by immunoSEQ multiplex PCR, the TCRdb table keeps only in-frame clones and is missing some. The sample has approximately 130,000 clones; roughly 93% are singletons. The germline gives CDR1 MNHEY, CDR2 SVGEGT. This CDR3 has 15 residues. V lost 2 bases to trimming and J lost 3 bases, with 14 bases between them. V is TRBV6-2 or TRBV6-3 and J is TRBJ2-7, with D possibly TRBD1 on 5 matching bases. The sample was peripheral blood, taken on day 0 of AZD1222 vaccination. The receptor was derived from an adult in good health. The chain's CDR3 is CASSYGAGQIYEQYF. CDR3 nucleotide sequence: TGTGCCAGCAGTTACGGGGCAGGGCAAATCTACGAGCAGTACTTC.